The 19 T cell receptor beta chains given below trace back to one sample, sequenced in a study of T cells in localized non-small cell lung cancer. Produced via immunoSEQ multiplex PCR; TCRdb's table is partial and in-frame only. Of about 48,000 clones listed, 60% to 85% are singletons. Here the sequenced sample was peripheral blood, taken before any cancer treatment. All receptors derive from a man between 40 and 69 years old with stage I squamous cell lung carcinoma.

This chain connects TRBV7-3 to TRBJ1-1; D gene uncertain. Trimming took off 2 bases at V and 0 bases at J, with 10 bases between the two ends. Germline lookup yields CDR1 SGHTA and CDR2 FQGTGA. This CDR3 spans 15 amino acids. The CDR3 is CASSLDPSMNTEAFF. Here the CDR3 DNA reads TGTGCCAGCAGCTTAGACCCATCGATGAACACTGAAGCTTTCTTT.

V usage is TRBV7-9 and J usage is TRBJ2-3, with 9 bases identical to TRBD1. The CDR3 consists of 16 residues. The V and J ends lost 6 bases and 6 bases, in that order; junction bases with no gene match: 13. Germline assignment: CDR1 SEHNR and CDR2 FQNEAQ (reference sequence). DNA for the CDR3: TGTGCCAGCAGTGACCCGGTACAGGGGGCTGGTGATACGCAGTATTTT. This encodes CASSDPVQGAGDTQYF.

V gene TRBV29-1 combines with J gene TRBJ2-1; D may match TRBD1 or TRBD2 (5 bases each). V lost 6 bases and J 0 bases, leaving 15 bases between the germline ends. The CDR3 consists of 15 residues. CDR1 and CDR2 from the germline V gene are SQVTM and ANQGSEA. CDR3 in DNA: TGCAGCGTCCAGCTGGGACCCAGCTCCTACAATGAGCAGTTCTTC. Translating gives CSVQLGPSSYNEQFF.

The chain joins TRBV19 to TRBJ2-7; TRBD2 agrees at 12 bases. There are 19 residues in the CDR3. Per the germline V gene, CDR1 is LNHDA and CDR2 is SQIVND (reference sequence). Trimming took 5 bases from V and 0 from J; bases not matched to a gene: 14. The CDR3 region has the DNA TGTGCCAGTAGTCTTGAACTAACTAGCGGGGGGACCTTCTCCTACGAGCAGTACTTC. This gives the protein CASSLELTSGGTFSYEQYF.

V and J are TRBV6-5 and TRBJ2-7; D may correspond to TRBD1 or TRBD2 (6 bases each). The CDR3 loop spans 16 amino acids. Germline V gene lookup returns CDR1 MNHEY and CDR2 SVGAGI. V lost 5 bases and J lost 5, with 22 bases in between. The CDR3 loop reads CASSHYARAGEDEQYF. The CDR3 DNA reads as TGTGCCAGCAGTCACTACGCCCGGGCAGGGGAGGACGAGCAGTACTTC.

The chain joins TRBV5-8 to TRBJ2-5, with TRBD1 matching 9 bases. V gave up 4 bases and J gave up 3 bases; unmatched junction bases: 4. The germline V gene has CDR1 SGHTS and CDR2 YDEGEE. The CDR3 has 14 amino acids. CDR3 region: CASSAGTGKETQYF. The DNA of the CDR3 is TGTGCCAGCAGCGCCGGGACAGGGAAAGAGACCCAGTACTTC.

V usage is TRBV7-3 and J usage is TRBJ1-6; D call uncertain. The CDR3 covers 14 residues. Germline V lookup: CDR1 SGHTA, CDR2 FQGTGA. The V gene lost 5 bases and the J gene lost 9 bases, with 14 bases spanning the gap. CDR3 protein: CASSPRPGSSPLHF. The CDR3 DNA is TGTGCCAGCAGCCCCCGGCCCGGCAGTTCACCCCTCCACTTT.

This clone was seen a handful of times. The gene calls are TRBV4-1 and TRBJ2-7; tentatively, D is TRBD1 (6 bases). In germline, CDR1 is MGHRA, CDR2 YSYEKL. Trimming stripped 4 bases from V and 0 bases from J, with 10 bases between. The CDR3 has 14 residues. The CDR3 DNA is TGCGCCAGCAGCCTCCGGGACACCTCCTACGAGCAGTACTTC. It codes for CASSLRDTSYEQYF.

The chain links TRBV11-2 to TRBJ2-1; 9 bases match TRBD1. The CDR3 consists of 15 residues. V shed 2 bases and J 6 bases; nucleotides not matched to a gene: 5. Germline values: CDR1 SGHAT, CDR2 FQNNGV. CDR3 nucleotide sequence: TGTGCCAGCAGCTTAAGGGACAGGGAGGGCAATGAGCAGTTCTTC. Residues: CASSLRDREGNEQFF.

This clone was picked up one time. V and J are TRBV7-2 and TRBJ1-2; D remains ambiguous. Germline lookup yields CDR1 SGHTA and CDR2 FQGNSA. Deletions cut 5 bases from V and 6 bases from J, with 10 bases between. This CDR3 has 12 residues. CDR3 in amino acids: CASSVQVDGYTF. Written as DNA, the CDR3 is TGTGCCAGCAGCGTGCAGGTCGATGGCTACACCTTC.

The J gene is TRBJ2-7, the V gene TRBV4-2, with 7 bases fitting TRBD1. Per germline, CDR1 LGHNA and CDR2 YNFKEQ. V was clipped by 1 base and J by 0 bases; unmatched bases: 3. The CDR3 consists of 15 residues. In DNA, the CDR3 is TGTGCCAGCAGCCAAGGCCGGGACAGCTCCTACGAGCAGTACTTC. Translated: CASSQGRDSSYEQYF.

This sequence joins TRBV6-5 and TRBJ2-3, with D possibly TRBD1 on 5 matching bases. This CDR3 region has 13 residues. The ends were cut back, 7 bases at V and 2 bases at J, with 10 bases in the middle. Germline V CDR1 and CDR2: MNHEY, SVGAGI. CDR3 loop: CASTDRYTDTQYF. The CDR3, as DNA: TGTGCCAGCACAGACAGATACACAGATACGCAGTATTTT.

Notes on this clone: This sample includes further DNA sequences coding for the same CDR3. This chain's CDR3 is CASSGGTGYNEQFF. DNA of the CDR3: TGCGCCAGCAGCGGAGGGACTGGCTACAATGAGCAGTTCTTC. This chain connects TRBV5-1 to TRBJ2-1, with D possibly TRBD2 on 6 matching bases. Deletions cut 4 bases from V and 3 bases from J, with 11 bases between. The CDR3 runs 14 residues. Germline V CDR1 and CDR2: SGHRS, YFSETQ.

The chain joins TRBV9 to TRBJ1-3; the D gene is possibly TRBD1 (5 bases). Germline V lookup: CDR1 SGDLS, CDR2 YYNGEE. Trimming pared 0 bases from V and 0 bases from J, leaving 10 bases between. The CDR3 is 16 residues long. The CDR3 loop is CASSVVGAPSGNTIYF. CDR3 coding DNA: TGTGCCAGCAGCGTAGTTGGGGCCCCCTCTGGAAACACCATATATTTT.

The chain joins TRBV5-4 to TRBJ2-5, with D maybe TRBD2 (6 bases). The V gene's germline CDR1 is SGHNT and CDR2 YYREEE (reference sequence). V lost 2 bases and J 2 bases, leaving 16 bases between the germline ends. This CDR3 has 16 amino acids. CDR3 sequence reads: CASSFGGVGWQETQYF. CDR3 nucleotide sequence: TGTGCCAGCAGCTTCGGAGGGGTAGGATGGCAAGAGACCCAGTACTTC.

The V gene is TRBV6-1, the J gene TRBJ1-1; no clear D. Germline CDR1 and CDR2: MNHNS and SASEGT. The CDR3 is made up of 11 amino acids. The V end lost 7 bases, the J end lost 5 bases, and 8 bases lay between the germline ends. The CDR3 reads CASTHKTEAFF. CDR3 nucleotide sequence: TGTGCCAGCACCCACAAGACTGAAGCTTTCTTT.

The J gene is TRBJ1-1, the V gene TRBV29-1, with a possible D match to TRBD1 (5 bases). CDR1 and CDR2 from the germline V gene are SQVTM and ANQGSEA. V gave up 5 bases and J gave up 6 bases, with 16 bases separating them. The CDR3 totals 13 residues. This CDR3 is CSVQWPGNPEAFF. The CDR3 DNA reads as TGCAGCGTTCAATGGCCAGGGAATCCTGAAGCTTTCTTT.

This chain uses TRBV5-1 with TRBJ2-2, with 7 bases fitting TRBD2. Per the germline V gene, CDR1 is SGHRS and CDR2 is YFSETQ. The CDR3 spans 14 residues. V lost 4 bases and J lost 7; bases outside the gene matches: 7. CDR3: CASSAGTKGGELFF. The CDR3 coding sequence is TGCGCCAGCAGCGCCGGGACTAAAGGCGGGGAGCTGTTTTTT.

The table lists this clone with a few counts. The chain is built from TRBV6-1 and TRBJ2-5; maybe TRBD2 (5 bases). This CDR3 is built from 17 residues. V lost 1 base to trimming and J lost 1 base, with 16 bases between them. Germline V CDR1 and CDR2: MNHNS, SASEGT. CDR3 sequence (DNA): TGTGCCAGCAGTGAAGATTACCTCGAGGGATTCCAAGAGACCCAGTACTTC. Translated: CASSEDYLEGFQETQYF.